The clone carrying this TCR beta chain was observed many times. The antigen remains undetermined. The data were obtained in a study of metastatic and nonmetastatic thyroid tumors. Study in general: The study looked at repertoires side by side in blood and in tumor or nodule tissue from malignant and benign thyroid patients. Regarding the study as a whole: When malignant thyroid tumors were compared with benign nodules, TCR beta diversity was reportedly significantly higher in the malignant tumors. This held in both blood and tumor samples.

The entire patient cohort was treatment-naive prior to thyroid surgery. The CDR3 is 15 amino acids. The V gene's germline CDR1 is MDHEN and CDR2 SYDVKM. V lost 5 bases and J lost 4; bases outside the gene matches: 6. Under the authors' procedure: Building a distant-metastasis classifier for papillary thyroid cancer drew on CDR3 differences across clinicopathological groups. TCRdb reprocessed the PCR reads using MiXCR. TCRdb, rather than the study authors, made the V and J calls. The table includes 34,000 or so clones, less than 20% detected once. The chain combines TRBV28 with TRBJ1-1; 11 positions agree with TRBD1. The sequencing input was blood. This clonotype was sampled from a female donor with papillary thyroid cancer or a benign thyroid nodule (not recorded which). Some clones in this sample may be carry-over from other donors' samples. CDR3 sequence: CASSGRTGGGTEAFF. CDR3 nucleotide sequence: TGTGCCAGCAGTGGGCGGACAGGGGGCGGCACTGAAGCTTTCTTT.